These T cell receptor beta chains were read from a single sample in a study of CD8 T cells in ankylosing spondylitis. MiXCR, run by TCRdb on the 5' RACE reads, gives a single entry per CDR3 protein. Among fewer than 650,000 distinct CDR3 sequences listed, about 13% were seen once. What was sequenced was blood, either unsorted or a sorted T cell fraction (not recorded which). The source of these receptors is a male donor with ankylosing spondylitis. Both conserved end residues are part of each CDR3. D genes are given only for firm matches. Size values are once, few and many counts, or a class for expanded clones, and some rows have none.

CDR3nt: TGCGCCAGCAGCCAAGGGACAGGCGTCACCTACGAGCAGTACTTC
CDR3aa: CASSQGTGVTYEQYF
j_gene: TRBJ2-7
d_gene: TRBD1
abundance: -
v_gene: TRBV4-1

CDR3nt: TGCGCCAGCAAGGCGGGAGCCCTCTACAATGAGCAGTTCTTC
CDR3aa: CASKAGALYNEQFF
j_gene: TRBJ2-1
d_gene: TRBD2
abundance: few
v_gene: TRBV5-1

CDR3nt: TGCGCCAGCAGCTTGGCCGGCATTAGCTCCTACAATGAGCAGTTCTTC
CDR3aa: CASSLAGISSYNEQFF
j_gene: TRBJ2-1
d_gene: -
abundance: many
v_gene: TRBV5-1

CDR3nt: TGTGCCAGCTCACCAGGGCAGTTAGATACGCAGTATTTT
CDR3aa: CASSPGQLDTQYF
j_gene: TRBJ2-3
d_gene: -
abundance: few
v_gene: TRBV18

CDR3nt: TGCAGTGCTCCCGCAGGGGGAACTGAAGCTTTCTTT
CDR3aa: CSAPAGGTEAFF
j_gene: TRBJ1-1
d_gene: TRBD1
abundance: few
v_gene: TRBV20-1

CDR3nt: TGTGCCAGCAGTTTAGCAAGCGGGAGGGCAGATACGCAGTATTTT
CDR3aa: CASSLASGRADTQYF
j_gene: TRBJ2-3
d_gene: TRBD2
abundance: -
v_gene: TRBV28

CDR3nt: TGCAGTGCTAGAGCGGGAGGCACCGGTACGCAGTATTTT
CDR3aa: CSARAGGTGTQYF
j_gene: TRBJ2-3
d_gene: TRBD2
abundance: few
v_gene: TRBV20-1

CDR3nt: TGTGCCAGCAGCTTAGCTCAAACCAGGAATGCTGGAAACACCATATATTTT
CDR3aa: CASSLAQTRNAGNTIYF
j_gene: TRBJ1-3
d_gene: -
abundance: few
v_gene: TRBV7-2

CDR3nt: TGTGCCAGCAGCCACGACCGCTCCTACAATGAGCAGTTCTTC
CDR3aa: CASSHDRSYNEQFF
j_gene: TRBJ2-1
d_gene: -
abundance: -
v_gene: TRBV7-9

CDR3nt: TGTGCCAGCAGCTTCCTACCAGGGAGTTCCTACTACAATGAGCAGTTCTTC
CDR3aa: CASSFLPGSSYYNEQFF
j_gene: TRBJ2-1
d_gene: -
abundance: few
v_gene: TRBV11-3

CDR3nt: TGCGCCAGCAGCTTATCCAGCAATACGCAGTATTTT
CDR3aa: CASSLSSNTQYF
j_gene: TRBJ2-3
d_gene: -
abundance: many
v_gene: TRBV5-1

CDR3nt: TGTGCCAGCAGTTCGACCGTAGCGGGAGGGCCCTCTAGGAGTGAGCAGTTCTTC
CDR3aa: CASSSTVAGGPSRSEQFF
j_gene: TRBJ2-1
d_gene: TRBD2
abundance: few
v_gene: TRBV12-3/TRBV12-4

CDR3nt: TGTGCCAGCTCACCACCACGGACCAACTCCTACGAGCAGTACTTC
CDR3aa: CASSPPRTNSYEQYF
j_gene: TRBJ2-7
d_gene: -
abundance: -
v_gene: TRBV18

CDR3nt: TGTGCCAGCAGTGGAGGGACTAGCGGGAGTAACAGGGAGCTGTTTTTT
CDR3aa: CASSGGTSGSNRELFF
j_gene: TRBJ2-2
d_gene: TRBD2
abundance: many
v_gene: TRBV6-1

CDR3nt: TGTGCCAGCAGCCCAGCCTTGGGACAGGGGAACACTGAAGCTTTCTTT
CDR3aa: CASSPALGQGNTEAFF
j_gene: TRBJ1-1
d_gene: TRBD1
abundance: few
v_gene: TRBV7-7

CDR3nt: TGTGCCAGCAGCTTAAACTTGGGCCAAGAGCCCCAGCATTTT
CDR3aa: CASSLNLGQEPQHF
j_gene: TRBJ1-5
d_gene: -
abundance: -
v_gene: TRBV11-2

CDR3nt: TGTGCCATCAGTGAGTCGCGGGAGGGCTCCGACATTCAGTACTTC
CDR3aa: CAISESREGSDIQYF
j_gene: TRBJ2-4
d_gene: TRBD2
abundance: few
v_gene: TRBV10-3

CDR3nt: TGTGCCAGCACCGGACAGAGAGTAGCCAAAAACATTCAGTACTTC
CDR3aa: CASTGQRVAKNIQYF
j_gene: TRBJ2-4
d_gene: -
abundance: many
v_gene: TRBV11-3

CDR3nt: TGTGCCACCAGCAGGAGTCTGCGGGATTGGGAACGAGAGCAGTTCTTC
CDR3aa: CATSRSLRDWEREQFF
j_gene: TRBJ2-1
d_gene: -
abundance: few
v_gene: TRBV15

CDR3nt: TGCAGTGCCACCGGGACAGGTTCCTACAATGAGCAGTTCTTC
CDR3aa: CSATGTGSYNEQFF
j_gene: TRBJ2-1
d_gene: TRBD1
abundance: once
v_gene: TRBV20-1

CDR3nt: TGCGCCAGCACTACCGGGACCCCAAACAATGAGCAGTTCTTC
CDR3aa: CASTTGTPNNEQFF
j_gene: TRBJ2-1
d_gene: -
abundance: many
v_gene: TRBV5-1

CDR3nt: TGTGCCAGCAGTGAATCGGCGAACACCGGGGAGCTGTTTTTT
CDR3aa: CASSESANTGELFF
j_gene: TRBJ2-2
d_gene: -
abundance: -
v_gene: TRBV2

CDR3nt: TGCAGTGCTAGGAAGGGTTTGGGTGACACCGGGGAGCTGTTTTTT
CDR3aa: CSARKGLGDTGELFF
j_gene: TRBJ2-2
d_gene: -
abundance: -
v_gene: TRBV20-1

CDR3nt: TGCGCCAGCAGCCGAGAGCAGAGGAGCACTGAAGCTTTCTTT
CDR3aa: CASSREQRSTEAFF
j_gene: TRBJ1-1
d_gene: -
abundance: few
v_gene: TRBV5-1

CDR3nt: TGCAGTGCTAGACTCGATAGCAATCAGCCCCAGCATTTT
CDR3aa: CSARLDSNQPQHF
j_gene: TRBJ1-5
d_gene: -
abundance: few
v_gene: TRBV20-1

CDR3nt: TGTGCCAGCAAGGAGGGCGTCTCATCTCAGCCCCAGCATTTT
CDR3aa: CASKEGVSSQPQHF
j_gene: TRBJ1-5
d_gene: -
abundance: few
v_gene: TRBV2

CDR3nt: TGTGCCAGTAGTATAGGAAACAGAAAAGAGACCCAGTACTTC
CDR3aa: CASSIGNRKETQYF
j_gene: TRBJ2-5
d_gene: -
abundance: few
v_gene: TRBV19

CDR3nt: TGCGCCAGCTATCCAGGGGCTGTGCAAGAGACCCAGTACTTC
CDR3aa: CASYPGAVQETQYF
j_gene: TRBJ2-5
d_gene: -
abundance: -
v_gene: TRBV5-1

CDR3nt: TGCGCCAGCAGCTGGAGCGGGAGAGAAGATACGCAGTATTTT
CDR3aa: CASSWSGREDTQYF
j_gene: TRBJ2-3
d_gene: TRBD2
abundance: -
v_gene: TRBV5-1

CDR3nt: TGTGCCAGTAAAAAGGACAGCCTTCTGAACACTGAAGCTTTCTTT
CDR3aa: CASKKDSLLNTEAFF
j_gene: TRBJ1-1
d_gene: -
abundance: -
v_gene: TRBV19

CDR3nt: TGCAGCGTCGATAGAGGGGAATGGGGCGATGAGCAGTTCTTC
CDR3aa: CSVDRGEWGDEQFF
j_gene: TRBJ2-1
d_gene: -
abundance: many
v_gene: TRBV29-1

CDR3nt: TGTGCCAGCAGCCCCCGTGGTAGCGGGAAGTACAATGAGCAGTTCTTC
CDR3aa: CASSPRGSGKYNEQFF
j_gene: TRBJ2-1
d_gene: TRBD2
abundance: few
v_gene: TRBV11-2

CDR3nt: TGTGCCAGCAGCCAAGGGACTAGCGGGCTCTCCTACGAGCAGTACTTC
CDR3aa: CASSQGTSGLSYEQYF
j_gene: TRBJ2-7
d_gene: TRBD2
abundance: once
v_gene: TRBV4-2

CDR3nt: TGTGCCAGCAGCCCCCCCGCGAGGGCCTACGAGCAGTACTTC
CDR3aa: CASSPPARAYEQYF
j_gene: TRBJ2-7
d_gene: -
abundance: -
v_gene: TRBV7-2

CDR3nt: TGTGCCAGCAGCTTAGCGCATCGCGACACTGAAGCTTTCTTT
CDR3aa: CASSLAHRDTEAFF
j_gene: TRBJ1-1
d_gene: -
abundance: -
v_gene: TRBV7-9

CDR3nt: TGCGCCAGCAGCCAGCCAGACAGGGCTTACTATGGCTACACCTTC
CDR3aa: CASSQPDRAYYGYTF
j_gene: TRBJ1-2
d_gene: TRBD1
abundance: -
v_gene: TRBV4-1

CDR3nt: TGTGCCAGCAGTTTCGCAGGACGGAACACCGGGGAGCTGTTTTTT
CDR3aa: CASSFAGRNTGELFF
j_gene: TRBJ2-2
d_gene: -
abundance: many
v_gene: TRBV12-3/TRBV12-4

CDR3nt: TGTGCCAGCAGCCCCCCCGGAAGGAATGAGCAGTTCTTC
CDR3aa: CASSPPGRNEQFF
j_gene: TRBJ2-1
d_gene: -
abundance: -
v_gene: TRBV3-1

CDR3nt: TGCAGTGCTAGGCCCGAGTATTACGACAGGCCCTGGGGAGCTAATTCACCCCTCCACTTT
CDR3aa: CSARPEYYDRPWGANSPLHF
j_gene: TRBJ1-6
d_gene: -
abundance: -
v_gene: TRBV20-1

CDR3nt: TGCAGTGTCCCTAGCGGGATCAAAGAGACCCAGAACTTC
CDR3aa: CSVPSGIKETQNF
j_gene: TRBJ2-5
d_gene: TRBD2
abundance: -
v_gene: TRBV20-1

CDR3nt: TGCAGTGCTACCCGACAGAACACTGAAGCTTTCTTT
CDR3aa: CSATRQNTEAFF
j_gene: TRBJ1-1
d_gene: -
abundance: many
v_gene: TRBV20-1

CDR3nt: TGCAGTGCTGCGCAGCGGGCCCACCCCACAGATACGCAGTATTTT
CDR3aa: CSAAQRAHPTDTQYF
j_gene: TRBJ2-3
d_gene: -
abundance: -
v_gene: TRBV20-1

CDR3nt: TGCGCCAGCAGCCAAATTGCCCAGAACACTCAGCCCCAGCATTTT
CDR3aa: CASSQIAQNTQPQHF
j_gene: TRBJ1-5
d_gene: -
abundance: -
v_gene: TRBV4-1

CDR3nt: TGCAGTGTTTCACCTTGGGACAGGAACCTCGGCTACACCTTC
CDR3aa: CSVSPWDRNLGYTF
j_gene: TRBJ1-2
d_gene: TRBD1
abundance: -
v_gene: TRBV20-1

CDR3nt: TGCAGTGCCACCACGGCAGGGTGGGGTTTGGGCACTGAAGCTTTCTTT
CDR3aa: CSATTAGWGLGTEAFF
j_gene: TRBJ1-1
d_gene: -
abundance: few
v_gene: TRBV20-1

CDR3nt: TGCAGCGTTGAAGGGGGGGCTCGCACAGATACGCAGTATTTT
CDR3aa: CSVEGGARTDTQYF
j_gene: TRBJ2-3
d_gene: -
abundance: many
v_gene: TRBV29-1

CDR3nt: TGTGCCAGCAGCGGCGGGTCCCGGGAGGACAATGAGCAGTTCTTC
CDR3aa: CASSGGSREDNEQFF
j_gene: TRBJ2-1
d_gene: TRBD2
abundance: -
v_gene: TRBV5-6

CDR3nt: TGCGCCAGCAGTGATTTAAAAGGCGAGGAGACCCAGTACTTC
CDR3aa: CASSDLKGEETQYF
j_gene: TRBJ2-5
d_gene: -
abundance: many
v_gene: TRBV10-2

CDR3nt: TGTGCCAGCAGCATGACTTTCCCCTTCTATGGCTACACCTTC
CDR3aa: CASSMTFPFYGYTF
j_gene: TRBJ1-2
d_gene: -
abundance: -
v_gene: TRBV7-2

CDR3nt: TGTGCCAGCAGTCCGGACAGCCACACAGATACGCAGTATTTT
CDR3aa: CASSPDSHTDTQYF
j_gene: TRBJ2-3
d_gene: -
abundance: few
v_gene: TRBV12-3/TRBV12-4

CDR3nt: TGTGCCAGCAGCCTGGACGAGGGGACCCAGTACTTC
CDR3aa: CASSLDEGTQYF
j_gene: TRBJ2-5
d_gene: -
abundance: few
v_gene: TRBV7-2

CDR3nt: TGTGCCAGCAGCCCAACAACCCTCGGACTTGACGTCTATGAGCAGTTCTTC
CDR3aa: CASSPTTLGLDVYEQFF
j_gene: TRBJ2-1
d_gene: -
abundance: few
v_gene: TRBV12-3/TRBV12-4

CDR3nt: TGCGCCAGCAGTGAGGAGCTGGGTGAAAAACTGTTTTTT
CDR3aa: CASSEELGEKLFF
j_gene: TRBJ1-4
d_gene: -
abundance: -
v_gene: TRBV10-1

CDR3nt: TGCAGTGCTAGAGAGGGGACTAGCGTGGATGAGCAGTTCTTC
CDR3aa: CSAREGTSVDEQFF
j_gene: TRBJ2-1
d_gene: TRBD2
abundance: many
v_gene: TRBV20-1

CDR3nt: TGTGCCAGCACCCAGGGGGCTAGGACCGGGGAGCTGTTTTTT
CDR3aa: CASTQGARTGELFF
j_gene: TRBJ2-2
d_gene: TRBD1
abundance: few
v_gene: TRBV7-8